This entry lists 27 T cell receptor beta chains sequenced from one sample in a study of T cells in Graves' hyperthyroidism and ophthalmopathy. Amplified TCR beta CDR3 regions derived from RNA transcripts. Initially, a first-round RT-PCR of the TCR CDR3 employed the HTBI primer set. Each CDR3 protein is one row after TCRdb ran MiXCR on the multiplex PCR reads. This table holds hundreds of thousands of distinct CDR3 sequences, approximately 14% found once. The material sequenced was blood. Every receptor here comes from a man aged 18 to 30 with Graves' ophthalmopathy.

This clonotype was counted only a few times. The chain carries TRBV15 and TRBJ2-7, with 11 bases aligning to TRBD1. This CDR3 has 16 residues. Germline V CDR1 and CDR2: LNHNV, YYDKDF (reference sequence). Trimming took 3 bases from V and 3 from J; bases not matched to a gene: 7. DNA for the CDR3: TGTGCCACCAGCAGGGGGGGGACAGGGGGGCTCTACGAGCAGTACTTC. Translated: CATSRGGTGGLYEQYF.

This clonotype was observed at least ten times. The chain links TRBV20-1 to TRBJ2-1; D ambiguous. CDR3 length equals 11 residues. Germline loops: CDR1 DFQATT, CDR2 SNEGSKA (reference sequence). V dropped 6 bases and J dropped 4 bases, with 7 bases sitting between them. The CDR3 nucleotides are TGCAGTGCCCGAGAGTACAATGAGCAGTTCTTC. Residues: CSAREYNEQFF.

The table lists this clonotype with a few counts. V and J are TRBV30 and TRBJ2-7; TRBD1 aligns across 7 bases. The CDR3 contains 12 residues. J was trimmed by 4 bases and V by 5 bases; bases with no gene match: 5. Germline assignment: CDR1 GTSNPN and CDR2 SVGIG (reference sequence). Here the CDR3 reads CAWDRVSYEQYF. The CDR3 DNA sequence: TGTGCCTGGGACAGGGTGAGTTACGAGCAGTACTTC.

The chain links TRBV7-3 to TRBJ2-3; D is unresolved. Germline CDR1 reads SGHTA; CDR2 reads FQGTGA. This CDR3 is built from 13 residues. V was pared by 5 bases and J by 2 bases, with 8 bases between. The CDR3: CASSPSLTDTQYF. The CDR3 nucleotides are TGTGCCAGCAGCCCCTCCCTCACAGATACGCAGTATTTT.

CDR3 sequence reads: CSVEGPSGGLQNGYTF. DNA for the CDR3: TGCAGCGTTGAAGGCCCCTCAGGGGGCCTGCAGAATGGCTACACCTTC. The V and J genes are TRBV29-1 and TRBJ1-2, with TRBD1 identical over 8 bases. V was clipped by 1 base and J by 6 bases; unmatched bases: 13. The CDR3 consists of 16 residues. From germline, CDR1 is SQVTM and CDR2 ANQGSEA. The full variable domain, in which reference TRBV29-1 and TRBJ1-2 provide the parts outside the CDR3, is SAVISQKPSRDICQRGTSLTIQCQVDSQVTMMFWYRQQPGQSLTLIATANQGSEATYESGFVIDKFPISRPNLTFSTLTVSNMSPEDSSIYLCSVEGPSGGLQNGYTFGSGTRLTVV.

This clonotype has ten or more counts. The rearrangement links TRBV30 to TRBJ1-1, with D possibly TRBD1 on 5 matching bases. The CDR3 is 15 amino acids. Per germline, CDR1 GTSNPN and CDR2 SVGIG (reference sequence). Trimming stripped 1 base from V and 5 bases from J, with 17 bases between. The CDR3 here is CAWSAGWGSGTEAFF. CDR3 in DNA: TGTGCCTGGAGTGCCGGTTGGGGCAGCGGGACTGAAGCTTTCTTT.

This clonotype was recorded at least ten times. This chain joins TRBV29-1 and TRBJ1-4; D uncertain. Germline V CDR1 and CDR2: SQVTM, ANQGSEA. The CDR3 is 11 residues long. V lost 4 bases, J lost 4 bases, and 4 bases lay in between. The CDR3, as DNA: TGCAGCGTTGGTGGTAATGAAAAACTGTTTTTT. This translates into CSVGGNEKLFF.

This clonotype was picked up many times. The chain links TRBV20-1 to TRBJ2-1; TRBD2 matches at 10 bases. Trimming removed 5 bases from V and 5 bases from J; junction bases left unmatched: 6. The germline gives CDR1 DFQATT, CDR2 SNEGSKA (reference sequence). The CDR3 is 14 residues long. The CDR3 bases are TGCAGTGCTCCCCTAGCGGGGGTACACAATGAGCAGTTCTTC. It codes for CSAPLAGVHNEQFF.

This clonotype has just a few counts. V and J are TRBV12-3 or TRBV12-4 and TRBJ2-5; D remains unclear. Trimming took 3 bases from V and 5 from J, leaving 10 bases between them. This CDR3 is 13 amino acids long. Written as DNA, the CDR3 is TGTGCCAGCAGTTTGGTTCATTCCGAGACCCAGTACTTC. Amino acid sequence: CASSLVHSETQYF.

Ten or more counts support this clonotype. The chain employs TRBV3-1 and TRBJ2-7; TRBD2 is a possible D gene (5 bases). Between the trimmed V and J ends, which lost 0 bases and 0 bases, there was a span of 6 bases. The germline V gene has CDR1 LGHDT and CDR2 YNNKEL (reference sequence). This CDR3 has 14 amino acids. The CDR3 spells CASSQEGSSYEQYF. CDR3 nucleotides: TGTGCCAGCAGCCAAGAAGGGAGCTCCTACGAGCAGTACTTC.

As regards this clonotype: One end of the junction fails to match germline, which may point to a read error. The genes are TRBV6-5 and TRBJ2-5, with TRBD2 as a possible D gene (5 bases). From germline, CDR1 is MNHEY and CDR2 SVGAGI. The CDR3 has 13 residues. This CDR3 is CASIYDGVETQYF. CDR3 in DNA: TGTGCCAGCATTTACGACGGGGTAGAGACCCAGTACTTC.

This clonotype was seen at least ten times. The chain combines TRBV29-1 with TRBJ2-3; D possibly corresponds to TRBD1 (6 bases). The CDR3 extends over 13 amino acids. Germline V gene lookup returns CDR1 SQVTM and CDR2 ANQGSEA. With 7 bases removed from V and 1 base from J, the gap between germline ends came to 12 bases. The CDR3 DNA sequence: TGCAGCGCACAGGGATCTGGCACAGATACGCAGTATTTT. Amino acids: CSAQGSGTDTQYF.

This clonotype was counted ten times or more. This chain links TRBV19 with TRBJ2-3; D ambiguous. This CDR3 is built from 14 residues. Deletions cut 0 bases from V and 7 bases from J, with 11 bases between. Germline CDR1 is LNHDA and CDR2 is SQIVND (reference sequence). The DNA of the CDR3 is TGTGCCAGTAGTATAGACGCCGAGTGGAATACGCAGTATTTT. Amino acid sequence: CASSIDAEWNTQYF.

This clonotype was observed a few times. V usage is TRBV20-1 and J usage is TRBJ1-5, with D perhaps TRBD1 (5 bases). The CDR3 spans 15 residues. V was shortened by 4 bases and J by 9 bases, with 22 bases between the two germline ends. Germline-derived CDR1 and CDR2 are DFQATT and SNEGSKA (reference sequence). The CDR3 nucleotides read TGCAGTGCTAATCAGGGTGGGAGGATTTTGTCGCCCCAGCATTTT. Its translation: CSANQGGRILSPQHF.

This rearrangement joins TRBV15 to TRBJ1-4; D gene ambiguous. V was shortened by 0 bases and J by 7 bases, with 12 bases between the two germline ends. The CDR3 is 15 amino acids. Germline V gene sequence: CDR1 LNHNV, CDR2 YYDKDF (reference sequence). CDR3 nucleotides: TGTGCCACCAGCAGAGATCAGGCAGGTAGTGAAAAACTGTTTTTT. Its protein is CATSRDQAGSEKLFF.

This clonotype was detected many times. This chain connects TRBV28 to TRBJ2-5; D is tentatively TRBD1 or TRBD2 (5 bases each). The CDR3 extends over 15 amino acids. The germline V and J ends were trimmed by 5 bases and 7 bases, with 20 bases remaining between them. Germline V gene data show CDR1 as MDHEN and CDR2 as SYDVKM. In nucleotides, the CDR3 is TGTGCCAGCAGTCCGGCTTCGGGGCCCTTAGGGACCCAGTACTTC. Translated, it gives CASSPASGPLGTQYF.

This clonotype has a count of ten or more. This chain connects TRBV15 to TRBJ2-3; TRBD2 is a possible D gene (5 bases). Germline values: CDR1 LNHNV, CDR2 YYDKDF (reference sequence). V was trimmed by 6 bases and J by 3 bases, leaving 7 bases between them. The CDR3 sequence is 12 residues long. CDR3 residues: CATSSATDTQYF. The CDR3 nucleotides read TGTGCCACCAGTAGCGCGACAGATACGCAGTATTTT.

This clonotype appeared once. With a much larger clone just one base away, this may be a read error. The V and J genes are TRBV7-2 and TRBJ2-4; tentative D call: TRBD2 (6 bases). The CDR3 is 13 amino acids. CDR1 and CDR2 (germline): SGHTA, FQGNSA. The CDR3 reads CASSGGTKDIQYF. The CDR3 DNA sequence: TGTGCCAGCAGCGGGGGGACCAAAGACATTCAGTACTTC.

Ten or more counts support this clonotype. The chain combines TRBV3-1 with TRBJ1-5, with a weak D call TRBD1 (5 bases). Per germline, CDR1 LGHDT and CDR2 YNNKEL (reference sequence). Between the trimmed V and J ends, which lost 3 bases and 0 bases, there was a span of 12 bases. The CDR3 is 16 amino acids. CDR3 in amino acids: CASSQGGAGSNQPQHF. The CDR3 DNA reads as TGTGCCAGCAGCCAGGGAGGGGCCGGTAGCAATCAGCCCCAGCATTTT.

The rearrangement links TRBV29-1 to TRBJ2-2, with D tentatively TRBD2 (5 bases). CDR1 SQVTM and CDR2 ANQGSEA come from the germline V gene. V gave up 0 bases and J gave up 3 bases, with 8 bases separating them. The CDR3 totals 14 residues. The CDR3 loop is CSVEDRGYTGELFF. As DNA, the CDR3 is TGCAGCGTTGAAGATCGGGGTTACACCGGGGAGCTGTTTTTT.

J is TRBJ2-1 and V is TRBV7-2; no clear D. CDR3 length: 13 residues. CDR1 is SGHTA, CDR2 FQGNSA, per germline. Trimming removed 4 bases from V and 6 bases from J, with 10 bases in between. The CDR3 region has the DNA TGTGCCAGCAGCTCACGAATGATCAATGAGCAGTTCTTC. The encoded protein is CASSSRMINEQFF.

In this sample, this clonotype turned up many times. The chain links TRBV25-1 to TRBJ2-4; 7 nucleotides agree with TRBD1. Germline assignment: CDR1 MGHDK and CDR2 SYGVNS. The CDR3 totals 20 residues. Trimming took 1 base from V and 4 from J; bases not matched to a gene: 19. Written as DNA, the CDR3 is TGTGCCAGCAGTGAATCGCTCCTCGGGGCAGGGGGTGGGTATAAAAACATTCAGTACTTC. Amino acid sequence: CASSESLLGAGGGYKNIQYF.

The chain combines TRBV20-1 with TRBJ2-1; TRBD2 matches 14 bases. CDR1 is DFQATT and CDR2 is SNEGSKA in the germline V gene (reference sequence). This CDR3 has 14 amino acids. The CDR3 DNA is TGCAGCGTCGGGACTAGCGGGAGTGGCAATGAGCAGTTCTTC. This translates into CSVGTSGSGNEQFF.

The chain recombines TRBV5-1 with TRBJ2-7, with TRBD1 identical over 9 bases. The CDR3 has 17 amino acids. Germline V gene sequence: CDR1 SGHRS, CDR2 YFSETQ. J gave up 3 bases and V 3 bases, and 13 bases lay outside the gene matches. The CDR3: CASSWGTGMKRVYEQYF. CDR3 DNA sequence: TGCGCCAGCAGCTGGGGGACAGGGATGAAGAGGGTCTACGAGCAGTACTTC.

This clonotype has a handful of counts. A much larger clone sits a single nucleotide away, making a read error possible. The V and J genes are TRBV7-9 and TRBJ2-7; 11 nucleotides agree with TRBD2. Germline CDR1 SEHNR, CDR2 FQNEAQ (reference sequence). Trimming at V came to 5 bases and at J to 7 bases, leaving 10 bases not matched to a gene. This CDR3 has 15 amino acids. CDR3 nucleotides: TGTGCCAGCAGCACCCAACTAGCGGGAGTGGGTGAGCAGTACTTC. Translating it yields CASSTQLAGVGEQYF.

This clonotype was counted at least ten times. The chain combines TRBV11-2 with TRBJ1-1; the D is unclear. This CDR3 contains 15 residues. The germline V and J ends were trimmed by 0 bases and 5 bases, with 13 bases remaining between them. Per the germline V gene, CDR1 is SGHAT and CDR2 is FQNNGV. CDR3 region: CASSLDTLAETEAFF. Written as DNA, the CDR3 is TGTGCCAGCAGCTTAGATACCTTGGCAGAAACTGAAGCTTTCTTT.

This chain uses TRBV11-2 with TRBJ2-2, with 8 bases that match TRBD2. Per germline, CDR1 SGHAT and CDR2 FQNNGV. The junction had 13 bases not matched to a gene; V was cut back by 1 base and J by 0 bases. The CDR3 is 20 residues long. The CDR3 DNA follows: TGTGCCAGCAGCTTAGGGGTTGCAGCCGTAGCGGGGACGAACACCGGGGAGCTGTTTTTT. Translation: CASSLGVAAVAGTNTGELFF. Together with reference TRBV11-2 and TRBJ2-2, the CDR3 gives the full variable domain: EAGVAQSPRYKIIEKRQSVAFWCNPISGHATLYWYQQILGQGPKLLIQFQNNGVVDDSQLPKDRFSAERLKGVDSTLKIQPAKLEDSAVYLCASSLGVAAVAGTNTGELFFGEGSRLTVL.